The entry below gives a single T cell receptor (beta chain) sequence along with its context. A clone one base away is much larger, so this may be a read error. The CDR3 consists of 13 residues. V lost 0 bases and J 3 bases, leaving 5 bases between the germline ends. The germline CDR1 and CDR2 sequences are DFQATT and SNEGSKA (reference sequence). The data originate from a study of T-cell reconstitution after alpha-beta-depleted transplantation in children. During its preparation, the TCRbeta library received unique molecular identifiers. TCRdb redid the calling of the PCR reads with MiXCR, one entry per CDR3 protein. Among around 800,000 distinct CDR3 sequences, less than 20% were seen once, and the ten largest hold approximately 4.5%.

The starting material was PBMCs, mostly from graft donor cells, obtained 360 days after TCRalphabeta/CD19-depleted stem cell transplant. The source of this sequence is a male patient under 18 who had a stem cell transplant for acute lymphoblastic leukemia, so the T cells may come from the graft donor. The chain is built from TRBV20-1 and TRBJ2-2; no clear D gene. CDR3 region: CSARDRDTGELFF. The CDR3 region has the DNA TGCAGTGCTAGAGATCGGGACACCGGGGAGCTGTTTTTT.